This TCR beta chain was documented in a study of blood T cell repertoires in COVID-19. Study summary: T cells, B-cell-depleted T cells, or PBMCs provided the cDNA or gDNA that served as material.

Original processing methods: Reference gene primer amplification in the assay estimated nucleated cell counts. Assay used: immunoSEQ multiplex PCR; TCRdb lists only in-frame clones, some missing. The V and J calls and clone size come from that table; D and trimming were worked out from the DNA. The profile covers 50,000 to 60,000 clones, with approximately 91% appearing a single time and 8.5% taken by the ten largest. The CDR3 consists of 15 residues. Germline CDR1 reads KGHSH; CDR2 reads LQKENI. Trimming took off 2 bases at V and 0 bases at J, with 8 bases between the two ends. This TCR was recovered from a man aged 55 to 69 with active COVID-19. The source material was peripheral blood. The rearrangement links TRBV18 to TRBJ1-3; D unresolved. The CDR3 DNA is TGTGCCAGCTCACCAAGCGAGAGCTCTGGAAACACCATATATTTT. It translates to CASSPSESSGNTIYF.